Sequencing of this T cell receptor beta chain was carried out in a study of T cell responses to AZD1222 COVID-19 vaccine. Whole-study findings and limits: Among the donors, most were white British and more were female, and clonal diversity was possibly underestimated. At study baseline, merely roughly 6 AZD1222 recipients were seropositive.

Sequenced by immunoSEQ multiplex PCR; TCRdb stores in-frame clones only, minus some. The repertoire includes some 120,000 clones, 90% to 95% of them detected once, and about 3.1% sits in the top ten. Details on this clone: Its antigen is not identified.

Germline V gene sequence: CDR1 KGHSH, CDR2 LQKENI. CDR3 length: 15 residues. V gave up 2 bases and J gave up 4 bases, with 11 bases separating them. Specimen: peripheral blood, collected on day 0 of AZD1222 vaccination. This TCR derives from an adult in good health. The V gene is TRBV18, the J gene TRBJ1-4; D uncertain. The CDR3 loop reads CASSPLGSYNEKLFF. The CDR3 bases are TGTGCCAGCTCACCATTAGGCAGTTATAATGAAAAACTGTTTTTT.